A selection of T cell receptor beta chains follows, all from one sample in a study of blood T cell repertoires in COVID-19. Method: immunoSEQ multiplex PCR; TCRdb's copy keeps in-frame clones and lacks some. The sample consists of around 200,000 clones, approximately 85% of them appearing once. The sequenced sample was PBMCs or T cells enriched from blood (not recorded which). These receptors were obtained from a middle-aged man with acute COVID-19. Each CDR3 is given with its conserved first and last residue. D genes are given only for firm matches. Clone size is given for some rows only: seen once, a few or many times, or a class if the clone is expanded.

j_call clone_size v_call d_call cdr3_nt cdr3_aa
TRBJ2-5 . TRBV24-1 TRBD2 TGTGCCACCAGTGACCACACTAGCGGTAAAGAGACCCAGTACTTC CATSDHTSGKETQYF
TRBJ1-1 few TRBV30 TRBD1 TGTGCCTGGAGTCCGGGACAGGGATTGGTCACTGAAGCTTTCTTT CAWSPGQGLVTEAFF
TRBJ2-3 once TRBV9 . TGTGCCAGCAGCGTTGACCCCTCGGGAGATACGCAGTATTTT CASSVDPSGDTQYF
TRBJ2-3 . TRBV27 TRBD1 TGTGCCAGCAGTTTCCAAAGGGGGCAAGATACGCAGTATTTT CASSFQRGQDTQYF
TRBJ1-1 . TRBV12-3/TRBV12-4 . TGTGCCAGCAGTTTTTACCCCCGGACTGAAGCTTTCTTT CASSFYPRTEAFF
TRBJ2-2 . TRBV7-9 TRBD2 TGTGCCAGCAGCTTATCCGGACTAGCGGGAGTCGGGGAGCTGTTTTTT CASSLSGLAGVGELFF
TRBJ1-2 . TRBV9 . TGTGCCAGCAGCCATCCCCGGGGGGCGACCTACGGCTACACCTTC CASSHPRGATYGYTF
TRBJ2-3 once TRBV6-5 TRBD2 TGTGCCAGCAGCTCAGGGAAGGGAGGGTCAGATACGCAGTATTTT CASSSGKGGSDTQYF
TRBJ2-2 . TRBV11-2 . TGTGCCAGCAGCTTATTTACAGAGAACACCGGGGAGCTGTTTTTT CASSLFTENTGELFF
TRBJ2-3 . TRBV7-2 TRBD2 TGTGCCAGCAGCGCCCGGGACTACACGCAGTATTTT CASSARDYTQYF
TRBJ1-5 . TRBV28 TRBD1 TGTGCCAGCACCAGACAGGGGGCGGATCAGCCCCAGCATTTT CASTRQGADQPQHF
TRBJ1-6 . TRBV30 . TGTGCCTGGAGCCACCCCCGGGATTATAATTCACCCCTCCACTTT CAWSHPRDYNSPLHF
TRBJ2-7 few TRBV19 TRBD2 TGTGCCAGTAGTCCGGGGGGTTCGGAGTACGAGCAGTACTTC CASSPGGSEYEQYF
TRBJ2-1 . TRBV28 TRBD2 TGTGCCAGCAGCCCTGCCGGCGGGAGGGCCCATGAGCAGTTCTTC CASSPAGGRAHEQFF
TRBJ2-5 . TRBV6-1 TRBD2 TGTGCCAGCAGTAAAGGGACTAGCGGGAGGGTTCTTGGAGAGACCCAGTACTTC CASSKGTSGRVLGETQYF
TRBJ2-2 once TRBV29-1 . TGCAGCTATTTACGGTTGAACACCGGGGAGCTGTTTTTT CSYLRLNTGELFF
TRBJ2-2 . TRBV19 . TGTGCCAGTAGTCCCTCGCTGGGGACTAACACCGGGGAGCTGTTTTTT CASSPSLGTNTGELFF
TRBJ2-7 . TRBV2 . TGTGCCAGCAGCCTTACCCCAGGGTACGAGCAGTACTTC CASSLTPGYEQYF
TRBJ2-1 . TRBV3-1/TRBV3-2 TRBD2 TGTGCCAGCAGCCCTCGGGGACTAGCGGGAGTTGGAACCTACAATGAGCAGTTCTTC CASSPRGLAGVGTYNEQFF
TRBJ2-5 . TRBV7-2 TRBD2 TGTGCCAGCAGCTCCAGCGGGAGAGAGACCCAGTACTTC CASSSSGRETQYF
TRBJ1-5 . TRBV13 . TGTGCCAGCAGCTTAGGCCCCTCCAATCAGCCCCAGCATTTT CASSLGPSNQPQHF
TRBJ2-3 . TRBV7-2 . TGTGCCAGCAGCTTAGGAGGGGGTCTCACAGATACGCAGTATTTT CASSLGGGLTDTQYF
TRBJ2-1 . TRBV5-4 . TGTGCCAGCAGCGACTCCCGGAGGAGGGCCGGTGGGAATGAGCAGTTCTTC CASSDSRRRAGGNEQFF
TRBJ1-2 . TRBV19 TRBD1 TGTGCCAGTAGTGCCGGGACAGGGGGAATTAGTGGCTACACCTTC CASSAGTGGISGYTF
TRBJ1-5 . TRBV5-8 . TGTGCCAGCAGCGCGCGGGTCGGCAATCAGCCCCAGCATTTT CASSARVGNQPQHF
TRBJ2-3 . TRBV9 TRBD2 TGTGCCAGCAGTCAAGCGGGGGGCACAGATACGCAGTATTTT CASSQAGGTDTQYF
TRBJ1-4 . TRBV2 TRBD1 TGTGCCAGCAGGGCTGGACAGGGGGTTAATAATGAAAAACTGTTTTTT CASRAGQGVNNEKLFF
TRBJ2-3 . TRBV28 . TGTGCCAGCAGTTCCCTAATTAATACGCAGTATTTT CASSSLINTQYF
TRBJ1-4 . TRBV23-1 . TGCGCCAGCTCGGCGGGGGTAGGTAATGAAAAACTGTTTTTT CASSAGVGNEKLFF
TRBJ1-2 . TRBV27 . TGTGCCAGCAGTTTGTCCGGGTACTATGGCTACACCTTC CASSLSGYYGYTF
TRBJ2-5 . TRBV6-2/TRBV6-3 TRBD2 TGTGCCAGCAGTTTCCTGACTAGCGGGAGGATCCAAGAGACCCAGTACTTC CASSFLTSGRIQETQYF
TRBJ2-1 . TRBV28 TRBD1 TGTGCCAGCAGTATTACGGGACAGTACAATGAGCAGTTCTTC CASSITGQYNEQFF
TRBJ1-2 . TRBV28 TRBD1 TGTGCCAGCAGTTCAGTGACAGGGGCATTTTATGGCTACACCTTC CASSSVTGAFYGYTF